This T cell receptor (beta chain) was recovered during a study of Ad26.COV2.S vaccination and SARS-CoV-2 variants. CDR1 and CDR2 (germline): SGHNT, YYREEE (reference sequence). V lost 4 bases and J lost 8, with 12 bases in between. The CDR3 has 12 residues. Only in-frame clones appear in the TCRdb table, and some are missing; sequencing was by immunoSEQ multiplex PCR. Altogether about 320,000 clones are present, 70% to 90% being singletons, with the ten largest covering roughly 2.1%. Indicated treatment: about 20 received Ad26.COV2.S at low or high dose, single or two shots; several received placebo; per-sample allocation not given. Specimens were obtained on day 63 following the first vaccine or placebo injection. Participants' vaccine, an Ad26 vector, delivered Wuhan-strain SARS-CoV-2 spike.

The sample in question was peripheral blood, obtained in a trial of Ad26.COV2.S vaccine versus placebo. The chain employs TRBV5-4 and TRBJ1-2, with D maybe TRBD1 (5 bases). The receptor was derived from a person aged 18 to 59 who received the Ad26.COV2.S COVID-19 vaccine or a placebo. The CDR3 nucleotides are TGTGCCAGCAGCCAACCACAGGTCGGCTACACCTTC. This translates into CASSQPQVGYTF.